This record covers a single T cell receptor (beta chain). No antigen is known for it. There are no base qualities to consult, and no much larger clone falls within one base. In Seattle, one collaborating source enrolled patients while the infection was active and tracked those patients longitudinally over the course of disease. The collaborating institutions used their own protocols to collect whole blood in K2EDTA tubes. For TCRbeta analysis, collaborator samples were shipped as frozen whole blood, as isolated PBMCs, or as DNA extracted from either sample type. This record belongs to a study of blood T cell repertoires in COVID-19 (dated by TCRdb to the early 2020s). Context from the whole study: Samples from collaborators originated in the United States, Italy and Spain and spanned both the acute and convalescent phases of COVID-19. The material from the prospective study consisted of cDNA or gDNA derived from T cells, B-cell-depleted T cells, or PBMCs. Subjects who had been exposed to COVID-19, were actively infected with it, or had recovered from it provided the deeply sampled blood TCRbeta repertoires that made up the dataset. The repertoires were released in a freely available public database intended as a resource for research on the immune response to SARS-CoV-2. Samples were obtained from the ongoing ImmuneRACE study (first 160 participants) and from over a thousand subjects provided by 6 global collaborators. Nearly every sample came with metadata listing a de-identified subject ID, COVID-19 status, age in years and sex. Where available, HLA class I and class II types were taken from metadata supplied by the sample provider and were not determined by assay-based typing.

TCRbeta CDR3 regions were amplified from genomic DNA using the immunoSEQ Assay, a bias-controlled multiplex PCR. On the study's bioinformatics: Within the assay, amplification of reference gene primers was used to estimate how many nucleated cells each sample contained. To quantify the absolute abundance of each unique TCRbeta CDR3 rearrangement, sequence reads were collapsed and filtered. For each sample, productive Simpson clonality was calculated as the square root of Simpson's diversity index over productive rearrangements. TCRdb retrieved this table from immuneACCESS and kept in-frame rearrangements only. Not all clones are present; in checked studies, unresolved V genes account for under half, and no reason is known for the remainder. D and trimming were read from the DNA, whereas the V and J calls and clone size are those reported in that table. In all, the sample holds about 98,000 clones, and approximately 86% of those were seen once. The ten largest clones represent approximately 5.6% of the sample.

Beyond this particular receptor, the publication reports: How much clinical and demographic metadata was included differed by source and by participant, and the metadata was provided uncurated.

The source material was peripheral blood. This receptor was taken from a woman aged 45-65 years with COVID-19, enrolled during active disease.

DNA sequence: TGTGCCAGTAGCTTCGGGACTAGCAGGTACGAGCAGTACTTC. Translation gives CASSFGTSRYEQYF. Rearrangement joined TRBV19 to TRBJ2-7, with 9 middle bases fitting TRBD2. CDR1 is given as LNHDA and CDR2 as SQIVND, both from the germline V gene (reference sequence). The germline V end is reduced by 6 bases and the J end by 4 bases; junction bases left unmatched: 7. The CDR3 starts with the cysteine, ends with the phenylalanine, and has 14 residues. The sequence is cut down to CDR3 DNA, 42 bases in frame from base 1.